Sequencing of this TCR beta chain was carried out in a study of cytotoxic CD8 clonotypes in ibrutinib-treated CLL. Study results and limitations: Sampling times differed between sustained-remission and progressing patients.

TCRdb keeps only in-frame clones here, not all; method: immunoSEQ multiplex PCR. This table holds 50,000 to 60,000 clones, around four fifths found once. V dropped 2 bases and J dropped 2 bases, with 10 bases sitting between them. CDR1 MNHEY and CDR2 SVGAGI come from the germline V gene. This CDR3 is built from 15 residues. On this clone itself: Its antigen remains unidentified.

The V gene is TRBV6-5, the J gene TRBJ1-3, with D perhaps TRBD1 (6 bases). Specimen: PBMCs, collected after 24 months of ibrutinib treatment. The TCR sequence derives from a human donor with chronic lymphocytic leukemia. CDR3 DNA: TGTGCCAGCAGTTACGCAGGGGCCCCTGGAAACACCATATATTTT. Translation: CASSYAGAPGNTIYF.